Shown below are 30 T cell receptor beta chains from a single sample sequenced in a study of tumor-infiltrating lymphocytes in localized non-small cell lung cancer. Produced via immunoSEQ multiplex PCR; TCRdb's table is partial and in-frame only. The table shows around 9,600 clones, with roughly 80% occurring only once. Sequenced input: lung tumor tissue. All receptors derive from a human donor with non-small cell lung cancer.

The chain couples TRBV5-4 to TRBJ1-5; tentative D call: TRBD1 (5 bases). The germline V gene encodes CDR1 SGHNT and CDR2 YYREEE (reference sequence). V was shortened by 4 bases and J by 6 bases, with 11 bases between the two germline ends. This CDR3 contains 13 residues. The CDR3 loop reads CASSRDPIQPQHF. The CDR3 bases are TGTGCCAGCAGCCGGGACCCTATTCAGCCCCAGCATTTT. Complete variable domain (other parts from reference TRBV5-4 and TRBJ1-5): ETGVTQSPTHLIKTRGQQVTLRCSSQSGHNTVSWYQQALGQGPQFIFQYYREEENGRGNFPPRFSGLQFPNYSSELNVNALELDDSALYLCASSRDPIQPQHFGDGTRLSIL.

The chain links TRBV30 to TRBJ1-5; TRBD1 is a possible D gene (5 bases). This CDR3 contains 14 residues. The ends were cut back, 2 bases at V and 2 bases at J, with 10 bases in the middle. Germline assignment: CDR1 GTSNPN and CDR2 SVGIG (reference sequence). This chain's CDR3 is CAWSSGLGNQPQHF. Here the CDR3 DNA reads TGTGCCTGGAGTTCGGGACTAGGCAATCAGCCCCAGCATTTT. Full variable domain (outside the CDR3, taken from reference TRBV30 and TRBJ1-5): SQTIHQWPATLVQPVGSPLSLECTVEGTSNPNLYWYRQAAGRGLQLLFYSVGIGQISSEVPQNLSASRPQDRQFILSSKKLLLSDSGFYLCAWSSGLGNQPQHFGDGTRLSIL.

CDR3 protein: CASSPTRQHGEQYF. For the CDR3, the DNA is TGTGCCAGCAGCCCGACGCGACAGCACGGCGAGCAGTACTTC. The V call is TRBV5-4, the J call TRBJ2-7, with a possible D match to TRBD1 (5 bases). The CDR3 totals 14 residues. CDR1 is SGHNT and CDR2 is YYREEE in the germline V gene (reference sequence). V lost 4 bases, J lost 6 bases, and 17 bases lay in between.

J is TRBJ2-5 and V is TRBV5-4; D uncertain. The CDR3 is 12 amino acids. In germline, CDR1 is SGHNT, CDR2 YYREEE (reference sequence). V dropped 2 bases and J dropped 5 bases, with 7 bases sitting between them. The CDR3 DNA follows: TGTGCCAGCAGCTTCCCCAGGGAGACCCAGTACTTC. This translates into CASSFPRETQYF.

The chain is built from TRBV19 and TRBJ2-2; no firm D call. The CDR3 consists of 14 residues. V lost 3 bases and J 6 bases, leaving 11 bases between the germline ends. Germline CDR1 LNHDA, CDR2 SQIVND (reference sequence). For the CDR3, the DNA is TGTGCCAGTAGTATCTCAGGCCCGGCCGGGGAGCTGTTTTTT. Its translation is CASSISGPAGELFF.

This chain joins TRBV10-3 and TRBJ2-7; 9 bases line up with TRBD2. The germline V gene encodes CDR1 ENHRY and CDR2 SYGVKD. The CDR3 is 14 residues long. J gave up 7 bases and V 2 bases, and 6 bases lay outside the gene matches. This chain's CDR3 is CAISENSGSNEQYF. CDR3 nucleotides: TGTGCCATCAGTGAGAATAGCGGGAGTAATGAGCAGTACTTC.

This clone was seen more than once but under ten times. The gene calls are TRBV30 and TRBJ1-5; 9 nucleotides match TRBD1. The CDR3 is 15 amino acids. CDR1 GTSNPN and CDR2 SVGIG come from the germline V gene (reference sequence). V shed 2 bases and J 7 bases; nucleotides not matched to a gene: 9. The CDR3 DNA follows: TGTGCCTGGAGTCTGCTCGGGACAGGGAGCCAGCCCCAGCATTTT. It translates to CAWSLLGTGSQPQHF.

The chain joins TRBV19 to TRBJ2-1; the D gene could be TRBD1 or TRBD2 (5 bases each). Looked up from germline, CDR1 is LNHDA and CDR2 is SQIVND (reference sequence). This CDR3 is built from 18 residues. Between the trimmed V and J ends, which lost 1 base and 0 bases, there was a span of 16 bases. The DNA for the CDR3 is TGTGCCAGTAGTATAGGTTCTAGCATAAGGGGCTCCTACAATGAGCAGTTCTTC. It specifies CASSIGSSIRGSYNEQFF.

Here the CDR3 DNA reads TGTGCCAGTACAGGGGGCTACAATGAGCAGTTCTTC. Amino acids: CASTGGYNEQFF. The chain is built from TRBV19 and TRBJ2-1; TRBD1 aligns across 7 bases. CDR1 and CDR2 from the germline V gene are LNHDA and SQIVND (reference sequence). Trimming at V came to 7 bases and at J to 3 bases, leaving 0 bases not matched to a gene. This CDR3 comprises 12 residues.

This clone showed up just a few times. This sequence joins TRBV12-5 and TRBJ1-5; D uncertain. V lost 6 bases and J 3 bases, leaving 9 bases between the germline ends. The CDR3 is made up of 13 amino acids. Germline V CDR1 and CDR2: LGHNT, FRNRAP. The CDR3 coding sequence is TGTGCTAGTGGGGCGGGAACCAATCAGCCCCAGCATTTT. Translation: CASGAGTNQPQHF. Supplemented by reference TRBV12-5 and TRBJ1-5, the full variable domain reads DARVTQTPRHKVTEMGQEVTMRCQPILGHNTVFWYRQTMMQGLELLAYFRNRAPLDDSGMPKDRFSAEMPDATLATLKIQPSEPRDSAVYFCASGAGTNQPQHFGDGTRLSIL.

The V gene is TRBV6-5, the J gene TRBJ2-5, with D perhaps assigned TRBD1 or TRBD2 (5 bases each). The V end was cut by 2 bases, the J end by 9 bases, with 13 bases between. The germline CDR1 and CDR2 sequences are MNHEY and SVGAGI. CDR3 length: 13 residues. CDR3 bases: TGTGCCAGCAGTTACCCCGGGACCGAGGCCCAGTACTTC. This codes for CASSYPGTEAQYF.

V and J are TRBV27 and TRBJ1-5; perhaps TRBD1 as D (6 bases). This CDR3 is 15 amino acids long. From germline, CDR1 is MNHEY and CDR2 SMNVEV (reference sequence). Trimming pared 0 bases from V and 6 bases from J, leaving 12 bases between. The CDR3 region is CASSLSGGGGQPQHF. CDR3 bases: TGTGCCAGCAGTTTATCGGGGGGAGGGGGTCAGCCCCAGCATTTT.

V is TRBV5-5 and J is TRBJ2-1, with 9 bases fitting TRBD1. The V segment lost 3 bases and the J segment 6 bases; nucleotides outside the gene matches: 1. Germline V gene lookup returns CDR1 SGHKS and CDR2 YYEKEE (reference sequence). The CDR3 extends over 13 amino acids. The CDR3: CASSSDRGNEQFF. DNA of the CDR3: TGTGCCAGCAGCTCGGACAGGGGCAATGAGCAGTTCTTC.

The DNA for the CDR3 is TGTGCCAGCAGCCCGGGGACAGTCCAAGAGACCCAGTACTTC. Amino acid sequence: CASSPGTVQETQYF. The J gene is TRBJ2-5, the V gene TRBV5-4, with TRBD1 identical over 7 bases. Per germline, CDR1 SGHNT and CDR2 YYREEE (reference sequence). The junction had 4 bases not matched to a gene; V was cut back by 4 bases and J by 1 base. The CDR3 totals 14 residues.

The chain joins TRBV7-2 to TRBJ2-1; D possibly corresponds to TRBD2 (7 bases). The germline V and J ends were trimmed by 2 bases and 5 bases, with 19 bases remaining between them. This CDR3 has 17 amino acids. Germline CDR1 SGHTA, CDR2 FQGNSA. The CDR3 coding sequence is TGTGCCAGCAGCTTATCTTTCCACGGGGGGCGCGACAATGAGCAGTTCTTC. It is translated as CASSLSFHGGRDNEQFF. Together with reference TRBV7-2 and TRBJ2-1, the CDR3 gives the full variable domain: GAGVSQSPSNKVTEKGKDVELRCDPISGHTALYWYRQSLGQGLEFLIYFQGNSAPDKSGLPSDRFSAERTGGSVSTLTIQRTQQEDSAVYLCASSLSFHGGRDNEQFFGPGTRLTVL.

This clone showed up just once. V and J are TRBV30 and TRBJ2-7, with unresolved D. With 0 bases removed from V and 6 bases from J, the gap between germline ends came to 15 bases. Germline CDR1 GTSNPN, CDR2 SVGIG (reference sequence). The length of the CDR3 is 14 residues. The CDR3 loop reads CAWSVGLLEVEQYF. CDR3 nucleotides: TGTGCCTGGAGTGTAGGGCTCCTTGAAGTCGAGCAGTACTTC. The entire variable domain, with the rest obtained from reference TRBV30 and TRBJ2-7, is as follows: SQTIHQWPATLVQPVGSPLSLECTVEGTSNPNLYWYRQAAGRGLQLLFYSVGIGQISSEVPQNLSASRPQDRQFILSSKKLLLSDSGFYLCAWSVGLLEVEQYFGPGTRLTVT.

The chain employs TRBV2 and TRBJ2-3; 7 bases map to TRBD2. The V segment lost 1 base and the J segment 1 base; nucleotides outside the gene matches: 5. The CDR3 is 16 residues long. CDR1 is SNHLY, CDR2 FYNNEI, per germline. CDR3 sequence (DNA): TGTGCCAGCAGTGAAGATCGGCTAGCGGGCACAGATACGCAGTATTTT. Its protein product is CASSEDRLAGTDTQYF.

The chain recombines TRBV5-6 with TRBJ2-7; 10 bases map to TRBD2. The CDR3 is 19 residues long. Germline V gene lookup returns CDR1 SGHDT and CDR2 YYEEEE. J lost 0 bases, V lost 1 base, and 13 bases had no gene match. The CDR3 DNA is TGTGCCAGCAGCTTGAAGGCTAGCGGGAGTTTTCGCCCCTCCTACGAGCAGTACTTC. Its translation is CASSLKASGSFRPSYEQYF.

CDR3 nucleotide sequence: TGTGCCAGCAGTGAAGTACCGTATCTCAATCAGCCCCAGCATTTT. Its translation: CASSEVPYLNQPQHF. The chain couples TRBV6-1 to TRBJ1-5; D is unclear. Germline V gene sequence: CDR1 MNHNS, CDR2 SASEGT. The CDR3 sequence is 15 residues long. Between the trimmed V and J ends, which lost 1 base and 3 bases, there was a span of 10 bases.

This sequence joins TRBV15 and TRBJ2-5; D not resolved. There are 14 residues in the CDR3. V was clipped by 0 bases and J by 5 bases, with 10 bases between them. Per the germline V gene, CDR1 is LNHNV and CDR2 is YYDKDF (reference sequence). CDR3 DNA: TGTGCCACCAGCAGAGATCCCGCCCGGGAGACCCAGTACTTC. Encoded protein: CATSRDPARETQYF.

The chain joins TRBV7-2 to TRBJ2-7; the D gene is possibly TRBD1 (5 bases). The CDR3 is 15 residues long. Germline V gives CDR1 SGHTA, CDR2 FQGNSA. V lost 0 bases, J lost 4 bases, and 13 bases lay in between. DNA for the CDR3: TGTGCCAGCAGCTTAGCGGGTGGCAGACAGTACGAGCAGTACTTC. Encoded protein: CASSLAGGRQYEQYF.

The chain couples TRBV6-6 to TRBJ1-5; no clear D gene. The V end was cut by 2 bases, the J end by 0 bases, with 8 bases between. CDR1 is MNHNY and CDR2 is SVGAGI in the germline V gene (reference sequence). The CDR3 extends over 15 amino acids. In DNA form, the CDR3 reads TGTGCCAGCAGTTACGACGGCCATAGCAATCAGCCCCAGCATTTT. Translated, it gives CASSYDGHSNQPQHF.

The chain recombines TRBV30 with TRBJ1-5; the D is unclear. CDR3 length: 16 amino acids. In germline, CDR1 is GTSNPN, CDR2 SVGIG (reference sequence). Trimming removed 0 bases from V and 2 bases from J, with 14 bases in between. DNA of the CDR3: TGTGCCTGGAGTGTACCGGGAGTTCTAGGCAATCAGCCCCAGCATTTT. Protein product: CAWSVPGVLGNQPQHF.

This clone showed up just a few times. The chain couples TRBV18 to TRBJ2-7; TRBD2 aligns across 7 bases. The CDR3 is 14 amino acids. Looked up from germline, CDR1 is KGHSH and CDR2 is LQKENI. J was trimmed by 5 bases and V by 2 bases; bases with no gene match: 6. CDR3 coding DNA: TGTGCCAGCTCACCAAGGCCGAGCGGGGACGAGCAGTACTTC. Translation gives CASSPRPSGDEQYF.

The chain uses TRBV29-1 and TRBJ1-4; 9 bases agree with TRBD1. The CDR3 is 13 residues long. The ends lost 3 bases at V and 8 bases at J; junction bases unmatched: 4. Germline V gene lookup returns CDR1 SQVTM and CDR2 ANQGSEA. CDR3 in amino acids: CSVDWDREEKLFF. Here the CDR3 DNA reads TGCAGCGTTGATTGGGACAGGGAGGAAAAACTGTTTTTT.

J is TRBJ2-1 and V is TRBV13; 8 nucleotides match TRBD2. Germline V gene lookup returns CDR1 PRHDT and CDR2 FYEKMQ (reference sequence). CDR3 length: 22 amino acids. J lost 4 bases, V lost 2 bases, and 25 bases had no gene match. The CDR3 here is CASSLSSPQRGWRTDGYNEQFF. CDR3 nucleotide sequence: TGTGCCAGCAGCTTATCCAGCCCACAGCGGGGGTGGAGGACAGACGGGTACAATGAGCAGTTCTTC.

The CDR3 DNA is TGTGCCAGCAGCTTAAACAGGGAGAGAGAGACCCAGTACTTC. It translates to CASSLNRERETQYF. The rearrangement links TRBV13 to TRBJ2-5; TRBD1 is a possible D gene (6 bases). The CDR3 has 14 amino acids. V dropped 2 bases and J dropped 4 bases, with 11 bases sitting between them. Per the germline V gene, CDR1 is PRHDT and CDR2 is FYEKMQ (reference sequence).

The chain uses TRBV5-4 and TRBJ2-7; 8 nucleotides agree with TRBD1. In germline, CDR1 is SGHNT, CDR2 YYREEE (reference sequence). Trimming took 2 bases from V and 2 from J; bases not matched to a gene: 3. CDR3 length: 14 amino acids. The CDR3 is CASSLKTGAYEQYF. CDR3 in DNA: TGTGCCAGCAGCTTAAAGACAGGGGCCTACGAGCAGTACTTC.

CDR3 amino acids: CASGPGTRIEDTQYF. CDR3 nucleotide sequence: TGTGCCAGCGGTCCCGGGACTAGAATAGAGGATACGCAGTATTTT. The genes are TRBV2 and TRBJ2-3; 8 bases are shared with TRBD2. Germline values: CDR1 SNHLY, CDR2 FYNNEI. The ends lost 8 bases at V and 6 bases at J; junction bases unmatched: 13. The CDR3 runs 15 residues.

About this clone itself: Additional DNA sequences in this sample encode the identical CDR3. The chain carries TRBV30 and TRBJ1-2; D may be TRBD1 (5 bases). Between the trimmed V and J ends, which lost 4 bases and 7 bases, there was a span of 16 bases. The CDR3 is 13 amino acids. Germline V CDR1 and CDR2: GTSNPN, SVGIG (reference sequence). CDR3 loop: CAWKGQGSGGYTF. The DNA for the CDR3 is TGTGCCTGGAAGGGTCAGGGTAGCGGTGGCTACACCTTC.